This TCR beta chain was captured in a study of cytomegalovirus exposure and HLA in healthy donors. Study as a whole: A subsequent analysis reported that the 95 to 150 validation repertoires were produced on the same platform that had also been used for the 600 to 800 first-cohort repertoires. The study's findings and limits: The classifier, whose performance was assessed in both the original and validation cohorts, reportedly diagnosed cytomegalovirus status with high specificity and sensitivity. A few chains tied to CMV proved CMV antigen-specific in vitro. Within the approximately 120 validation repertoires, first-cohort TCR clusters tended to co-occur, according to a later analysis.

Germline V gene data show CDR1 as SGHKS and CDR2 as YYEKEE (reference sequence). The CDR3 extends over 13 amino acids. V was clipped by 2 bases and J by 0 bases, with 6 bases between them. About this clone itself: Its target is unknown.

The data were produced by immunoSEQ multiplex PCR, yet TCRdb's version contains in-frame clones alone and is incomplete. The sample yields 120,000 to 150,000 clones, roughly 86% seen once. The TCR originated in a man between 18 and 35 years old in good health and CMV-seropositive. The chain is built from TRBV5-5 and TRBJ2-7; no firm D call. The material sequenced was PBMCs. The chain's CDR3 is CASSFKSSYEQYF. The CDR3 nucleotides are TGTGCCAGCAGCTTTAAGAGCTCCTACGAGCAGTACTTC.